This T cell receptor beta chain was identified in a study of cytomegalovirus exposure and HLA in healthy donors. Study observations and caveats: Within the 130 or so validation repertoires, first-cohort TCR clusters tended to co-occur, according to a later analysis. Among TCR sequences, most were rare, though some public TCRs appeared in many donors.

Per the germline V gene, CDR1 is LGHNT and CDR2 is FRNRAP. The CDR3 spans 14 residues. Deletions cut 1 base from V and 3 bases from J, with 9 bases between. On this clone: Its cognate antigen is unknown.

The study drew the donors from its roughly 110-subject validation cohort, separate from the roughly 710-subject first cohort. The protocol was immunoSEQ multiplex PCR, while the TCRdb copy is restricted to in-frame clones and leaves out a portion. The data contain approximately 71,000 clones, 94% of them seen just once; the ten biggest clones take up 1%. This receptor was identified in a woman aged 18-30 years in good health and CMV-seronegative. The rearrangement links TRBV12-5 to TRBJ1-1; perhaps TRBD1 as D (5 bases). Specimen: PBMCs. The CDR3 coding sequence is TGTGCTAGTGGTTTGGGGGACTGGGACACTGAAGCTTTCTTT. Translation gives CASGLGDWDTEAFF.